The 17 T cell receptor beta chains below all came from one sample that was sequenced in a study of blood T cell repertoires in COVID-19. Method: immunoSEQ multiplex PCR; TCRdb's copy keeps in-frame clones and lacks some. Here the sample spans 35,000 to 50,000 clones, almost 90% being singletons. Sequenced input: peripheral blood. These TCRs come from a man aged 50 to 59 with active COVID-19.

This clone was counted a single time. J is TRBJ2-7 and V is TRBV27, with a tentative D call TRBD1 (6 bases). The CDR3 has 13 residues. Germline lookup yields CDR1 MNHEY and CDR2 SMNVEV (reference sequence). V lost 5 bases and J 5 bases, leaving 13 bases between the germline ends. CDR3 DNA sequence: TGTGCCAGCAGTCCGGTACAGGGAGACGAGCAGTACTTC. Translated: CASSPVQGDEQYF.

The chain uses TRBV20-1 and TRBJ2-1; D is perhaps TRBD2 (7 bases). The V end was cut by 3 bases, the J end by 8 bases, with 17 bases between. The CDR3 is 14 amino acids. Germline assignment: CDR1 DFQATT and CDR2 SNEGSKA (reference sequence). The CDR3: CSASIPGGRDEQFF. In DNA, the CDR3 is TGCAGTGCTAGTATTCCGGGGGGCAGGGATGAGCAGTTCTTC.

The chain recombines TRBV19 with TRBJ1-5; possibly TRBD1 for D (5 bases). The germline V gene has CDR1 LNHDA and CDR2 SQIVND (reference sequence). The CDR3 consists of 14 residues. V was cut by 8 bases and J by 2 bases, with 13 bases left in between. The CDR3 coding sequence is TGTGCCAGTGCGAAGGGGCACGGCAATCAGCCCCAGCATTTT. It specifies CASAKGHGNQPQHF.

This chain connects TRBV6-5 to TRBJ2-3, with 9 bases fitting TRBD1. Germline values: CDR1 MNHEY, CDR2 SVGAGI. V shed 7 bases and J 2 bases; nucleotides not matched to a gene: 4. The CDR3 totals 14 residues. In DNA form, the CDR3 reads TGTGCCAGCAAGTGGACAGGGGACACAGATACGCAGTATTTT. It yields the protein CASKWTGDTDTQYF.

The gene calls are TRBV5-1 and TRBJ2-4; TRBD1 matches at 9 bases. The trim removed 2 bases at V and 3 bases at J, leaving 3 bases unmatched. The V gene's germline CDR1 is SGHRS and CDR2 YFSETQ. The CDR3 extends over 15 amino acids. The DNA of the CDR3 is TGCGCCAGCAGCTTACAGGGGGCAAACAAAAACATTCAGTACTTC. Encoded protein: CASSLQGANKNIQYF.

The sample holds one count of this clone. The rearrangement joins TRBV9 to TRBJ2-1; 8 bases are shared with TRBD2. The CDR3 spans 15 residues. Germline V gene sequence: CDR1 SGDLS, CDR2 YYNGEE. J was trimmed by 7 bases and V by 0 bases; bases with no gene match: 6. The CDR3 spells CASSVAGGLRNEQFF. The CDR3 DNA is TGTGCCAGCAGCGTAGCGGGGGGGCTTAGGAATGAGCAGTTCTTC.

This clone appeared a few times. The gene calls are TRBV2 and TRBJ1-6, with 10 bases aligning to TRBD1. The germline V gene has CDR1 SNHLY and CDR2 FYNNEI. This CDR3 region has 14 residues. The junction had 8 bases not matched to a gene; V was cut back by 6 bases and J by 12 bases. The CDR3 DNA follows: TGTGCCAGCAGCCCAGACAGGGGGCGCGGACCCCTCCACTTT. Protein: CASSPDRGRGPLHF.

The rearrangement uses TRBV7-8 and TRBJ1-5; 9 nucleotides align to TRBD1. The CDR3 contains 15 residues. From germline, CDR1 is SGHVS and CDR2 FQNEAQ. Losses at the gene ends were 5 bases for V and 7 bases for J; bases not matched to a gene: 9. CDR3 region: CASSQTGTGRQPQHF. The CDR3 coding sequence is TGTGCCAGCAGCCAAACCGGGACAGGGAGGCAGCCCCAGCATTTT.

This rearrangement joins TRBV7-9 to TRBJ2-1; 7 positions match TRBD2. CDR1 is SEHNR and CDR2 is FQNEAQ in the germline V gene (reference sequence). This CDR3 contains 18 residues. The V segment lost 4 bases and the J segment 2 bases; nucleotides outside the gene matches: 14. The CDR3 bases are TGTGCCAGCAGCTCCGAGACCGGCGGGGGATCCCCCTACAATGAGCAGTTCTTC. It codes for CASSSETGGGSPYNEQFF.

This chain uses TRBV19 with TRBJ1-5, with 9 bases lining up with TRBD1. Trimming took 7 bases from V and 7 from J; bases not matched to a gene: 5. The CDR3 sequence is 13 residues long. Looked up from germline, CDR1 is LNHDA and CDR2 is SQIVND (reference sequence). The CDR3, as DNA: TGTGCCAGTACGGGACAGGGCGAACAGCCCCAGCATTTT. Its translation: CASTGQGEQPQHF.

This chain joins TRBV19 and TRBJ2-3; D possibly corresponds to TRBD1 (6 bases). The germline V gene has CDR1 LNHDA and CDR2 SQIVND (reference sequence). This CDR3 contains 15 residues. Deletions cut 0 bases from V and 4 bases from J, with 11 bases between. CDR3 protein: CASSIEGRGSDTQYF. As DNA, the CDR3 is TGTGCCAGTAGTATAGAAGGCAGGGGATCAGATACGCAGTATTTT.

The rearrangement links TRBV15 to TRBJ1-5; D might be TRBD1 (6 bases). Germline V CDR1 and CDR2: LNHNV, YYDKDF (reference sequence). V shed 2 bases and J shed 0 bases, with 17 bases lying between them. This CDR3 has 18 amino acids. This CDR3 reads CATSRIPGTHYSNQPQHF. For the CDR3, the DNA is TGTGCCACCAGCAGAATTCCCGGGACACACTATAGCAATCAGCCCCAGCATTTT.

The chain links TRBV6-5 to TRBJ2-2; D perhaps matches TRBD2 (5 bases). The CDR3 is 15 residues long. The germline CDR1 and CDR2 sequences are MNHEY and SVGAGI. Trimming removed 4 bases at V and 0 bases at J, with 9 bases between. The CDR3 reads CASSWTVTNTGELFF. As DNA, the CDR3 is TGTGCCAGCAGTTGGACTGTGACGAACACCGGGGAGCTGTTTTTT.

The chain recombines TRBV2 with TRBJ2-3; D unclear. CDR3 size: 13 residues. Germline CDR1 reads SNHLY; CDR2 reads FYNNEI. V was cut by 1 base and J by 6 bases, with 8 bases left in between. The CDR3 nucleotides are TGTGCCAGCAGTGAAGAACAATTTGATACGCAGTATTTT. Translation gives CASSEEQFDTQYF. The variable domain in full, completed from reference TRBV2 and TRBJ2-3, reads EPEVTQTPSHQVTQMGQEVILRCVPISNHLYFYWYRQILGQKVEFLVSFYNNEISEKSEIFDDQFSVERPDGSNFTLKIRSTKLEDSAMYFCASSEEQFDTQYFGPGTRLTVL.

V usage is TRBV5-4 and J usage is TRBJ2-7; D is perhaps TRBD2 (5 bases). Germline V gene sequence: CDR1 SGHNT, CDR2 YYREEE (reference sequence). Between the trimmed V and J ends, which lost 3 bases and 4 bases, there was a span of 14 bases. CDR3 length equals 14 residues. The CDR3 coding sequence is TGTGCCAGCAGCTCATGGACTCGGCAATACGAGCAGTACTTC. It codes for CASSSWTRQYEQYF.

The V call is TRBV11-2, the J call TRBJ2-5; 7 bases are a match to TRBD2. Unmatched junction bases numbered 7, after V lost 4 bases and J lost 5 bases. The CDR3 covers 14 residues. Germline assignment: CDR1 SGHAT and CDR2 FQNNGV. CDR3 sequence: CASSSTSSGETQYF. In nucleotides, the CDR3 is TGTGCCAGCAGCTCGACTAGCTCGGGGGAGACCCAGTACTTC. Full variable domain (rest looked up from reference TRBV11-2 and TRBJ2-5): EAGVAQSPRYKIIEKRQSVAFWCNPISGHATLYWYQQILGQGPKLLIQFQNNGVVDDSQLPKDRFSAERLKGVDSTLKIQPAKLEDSAVYLCASSSTSSGETQYFGPGTRLLVL.

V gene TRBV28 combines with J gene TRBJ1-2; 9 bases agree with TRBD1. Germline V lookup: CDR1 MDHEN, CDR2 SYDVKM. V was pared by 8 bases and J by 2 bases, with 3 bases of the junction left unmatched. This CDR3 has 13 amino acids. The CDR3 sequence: CASSTGGNYGYTF. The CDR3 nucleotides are TGTGCCAGCTCCACAGGGGGCAACTATGGCTACACCTTC.